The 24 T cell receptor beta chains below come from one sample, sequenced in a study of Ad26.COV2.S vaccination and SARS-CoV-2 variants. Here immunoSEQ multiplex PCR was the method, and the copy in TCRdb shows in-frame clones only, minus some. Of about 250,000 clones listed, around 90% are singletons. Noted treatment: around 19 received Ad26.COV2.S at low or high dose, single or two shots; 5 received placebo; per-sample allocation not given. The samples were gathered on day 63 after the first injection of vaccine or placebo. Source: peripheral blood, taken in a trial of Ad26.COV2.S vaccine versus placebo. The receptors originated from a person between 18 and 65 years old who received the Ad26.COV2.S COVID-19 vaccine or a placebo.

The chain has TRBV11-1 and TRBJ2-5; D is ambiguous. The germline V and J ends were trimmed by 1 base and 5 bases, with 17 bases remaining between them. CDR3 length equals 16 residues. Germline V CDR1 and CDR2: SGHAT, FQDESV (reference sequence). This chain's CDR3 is CASSLVARRSGETQYF. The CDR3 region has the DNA TGTGCCAGCAGCTTAGTCGCCCGGCGGTCCGGCGAGACCCAGTACTTC.

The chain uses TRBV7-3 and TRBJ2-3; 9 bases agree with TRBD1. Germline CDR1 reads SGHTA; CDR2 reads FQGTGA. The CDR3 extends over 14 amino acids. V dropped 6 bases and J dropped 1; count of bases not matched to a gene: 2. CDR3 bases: TGTGCCAGCAGGAGGGACAGGGGCACAGATACGCAGTATTTT. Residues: CASRRDRGTDTQYF.

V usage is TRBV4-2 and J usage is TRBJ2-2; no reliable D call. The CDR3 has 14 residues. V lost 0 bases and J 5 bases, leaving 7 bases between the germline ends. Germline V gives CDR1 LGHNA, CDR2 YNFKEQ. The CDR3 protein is CASSQERATGELFF. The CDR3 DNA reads TGTGCCAGCAGCCAAGAAAGAGCTACCGGGGAGCTGTTTTTT.

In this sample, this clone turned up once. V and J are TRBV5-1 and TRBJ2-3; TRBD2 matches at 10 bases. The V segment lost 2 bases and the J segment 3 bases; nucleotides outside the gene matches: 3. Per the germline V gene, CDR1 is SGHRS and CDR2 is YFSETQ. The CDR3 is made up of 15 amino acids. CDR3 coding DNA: TGCGCCAGCAGCTTAGCGGGAGGGTGGACAGATACGCAGTATTTT. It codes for CASSLAGGWTDTQYF.

CDR3 sequence (DNA): TGCGCCAGCAGCCAAGATACATTGTGGCTAGCGGGAGTACCGAACACCGGGGAGCTGTTTTTT. As protein: CASSQDTLWLAGVPNTGELFF. The chain recombines TRBV4-3 with TRBJ2-2, with 10 positions matching TRBD2. Per germline, CDR1 LGHNA and CDR2 YSLEER. The CDR3 contains 21 residues. V shed 0 bases, J shed 0 bases, and the junction held 13 bases outside the gene matches.

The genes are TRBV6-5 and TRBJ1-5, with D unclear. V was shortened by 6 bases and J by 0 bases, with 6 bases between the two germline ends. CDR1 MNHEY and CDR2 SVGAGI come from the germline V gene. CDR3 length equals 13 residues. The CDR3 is CASRINSNQPQHF. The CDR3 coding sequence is TGTGCCAGCAGAATTAATAGCAATCAGCCCCAGCATTTT.

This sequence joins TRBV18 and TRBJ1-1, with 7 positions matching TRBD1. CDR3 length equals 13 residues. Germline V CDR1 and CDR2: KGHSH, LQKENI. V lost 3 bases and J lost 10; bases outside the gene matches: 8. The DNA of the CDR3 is TGTGCCAGCTCACCTCCGGACAGGCAGGGAGCTTTCTTT. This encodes CASSPPDRQGAFF. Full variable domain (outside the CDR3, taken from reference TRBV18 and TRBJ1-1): NAGVMQNPRHLVRRRGQEARLRCSPMKGHSHVYWYRQLPEEGLKFMVYLQKENIIDESGMPKERFSAEFPKEGPSILRIQQVVRGDSAAYFCASSPPDRQGAFFGQGTRLTVV.

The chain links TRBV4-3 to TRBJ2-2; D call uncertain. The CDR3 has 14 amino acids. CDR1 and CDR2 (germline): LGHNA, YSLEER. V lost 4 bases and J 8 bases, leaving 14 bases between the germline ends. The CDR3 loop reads CASSPDWPSGELFF. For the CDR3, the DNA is TGCGCCAGCAGCCCTGATTGGCCGTCGGGGGAGCTGTTTTTT.

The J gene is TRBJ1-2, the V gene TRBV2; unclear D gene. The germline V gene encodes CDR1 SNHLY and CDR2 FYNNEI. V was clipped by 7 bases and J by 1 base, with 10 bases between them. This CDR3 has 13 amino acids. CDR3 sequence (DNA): TGTGCCAGCACCACAGCCTATAACTATGGCTACACCTTC. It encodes CASTTAYNYGYTF.

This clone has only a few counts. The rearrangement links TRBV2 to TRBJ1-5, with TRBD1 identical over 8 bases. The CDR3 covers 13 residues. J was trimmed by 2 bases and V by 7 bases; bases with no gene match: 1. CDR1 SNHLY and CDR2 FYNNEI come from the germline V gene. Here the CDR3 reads CASKQGGNQPQHF. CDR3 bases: TGTGCCAGCAAACAGGGGGGCAATCAGCCCCAGCATTTT.

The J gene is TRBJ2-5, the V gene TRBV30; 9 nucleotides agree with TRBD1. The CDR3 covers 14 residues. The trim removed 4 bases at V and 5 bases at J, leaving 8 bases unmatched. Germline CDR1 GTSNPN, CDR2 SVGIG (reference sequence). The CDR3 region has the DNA TGTGCCTGGACTCTGGGACAGGGATTGGAGACCCAGTACTTC. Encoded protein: CAWTLGQGLETQYF.

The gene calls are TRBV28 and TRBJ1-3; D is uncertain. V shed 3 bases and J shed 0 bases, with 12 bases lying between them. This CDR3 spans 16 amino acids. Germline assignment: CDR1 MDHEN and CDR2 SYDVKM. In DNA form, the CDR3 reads TGTGCCAGCAGTTTTAAGGGAACCCCCTCTGGAAACACCATATATTTT. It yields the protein CASSFKGTPSGNTIYF.

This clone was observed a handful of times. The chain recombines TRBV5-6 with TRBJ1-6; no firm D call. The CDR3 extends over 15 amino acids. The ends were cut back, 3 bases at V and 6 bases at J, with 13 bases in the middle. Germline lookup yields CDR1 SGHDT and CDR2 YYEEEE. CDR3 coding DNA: TGTGCCAGCAGCTGGACGGGCAGAACTAATTCACCCCTCCACTTT. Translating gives CASSWTGRTNSPLHF. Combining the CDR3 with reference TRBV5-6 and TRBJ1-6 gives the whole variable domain DAGVTQSPTHLIKTRGQQVTLRCSPKSGHDTVSWYQQALGQGPQFIFQYYEEEERQRGNFPDRFSGHQFPNYSSELNVNALLLGDSALYLCASSWTGRTNSPLHFGNGTRLTVT.

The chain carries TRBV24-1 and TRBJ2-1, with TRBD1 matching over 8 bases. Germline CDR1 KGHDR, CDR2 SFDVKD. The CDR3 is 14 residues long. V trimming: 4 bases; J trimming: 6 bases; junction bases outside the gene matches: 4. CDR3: CATSDSGTGNEQFF. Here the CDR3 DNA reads TGTGCCACCAGTGACTCCGGGACAGGCAATGAGCAGTTCTTC.

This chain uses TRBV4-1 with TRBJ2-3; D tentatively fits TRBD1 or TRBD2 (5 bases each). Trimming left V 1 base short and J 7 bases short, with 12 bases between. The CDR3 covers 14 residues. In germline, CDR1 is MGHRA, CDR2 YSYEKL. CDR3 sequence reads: CASSQGGVLNTQYF. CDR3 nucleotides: TGCGCCAGCAGCCAAGGAGGGGTACTAAATACGCAGTATTTT.

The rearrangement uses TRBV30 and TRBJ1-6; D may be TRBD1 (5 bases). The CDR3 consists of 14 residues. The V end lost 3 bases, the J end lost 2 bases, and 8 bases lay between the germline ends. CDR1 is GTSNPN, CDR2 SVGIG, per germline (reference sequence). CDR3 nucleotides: TGTGCCTGGAGGGGGGATACCTATAATTCACCCCTCCACTTT. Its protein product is CAWRGDTYNSPLHF.

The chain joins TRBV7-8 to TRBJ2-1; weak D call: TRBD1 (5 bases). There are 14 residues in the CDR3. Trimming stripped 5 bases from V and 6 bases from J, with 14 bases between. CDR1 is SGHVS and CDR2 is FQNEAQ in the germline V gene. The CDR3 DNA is TGTGCCAGCAGCCGGGTCTCCCAGGGCAATGAGCAGTTCTTC. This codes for CASSRVSQGNEQFF.

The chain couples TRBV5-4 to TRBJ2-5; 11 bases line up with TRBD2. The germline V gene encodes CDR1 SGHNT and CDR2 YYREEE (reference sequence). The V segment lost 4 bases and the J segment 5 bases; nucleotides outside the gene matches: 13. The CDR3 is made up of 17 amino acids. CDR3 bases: TGTGCCAGCAGCAGGGGTAGCGGGGGGGCGGCGAAGGAGACCCAGTACTTC. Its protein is CASSRGSGGAAKETQYF.

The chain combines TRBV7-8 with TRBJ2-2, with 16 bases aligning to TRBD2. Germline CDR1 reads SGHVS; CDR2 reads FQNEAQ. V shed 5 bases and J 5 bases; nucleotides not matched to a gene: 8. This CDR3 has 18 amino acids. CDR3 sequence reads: CASSQGLAGGSTTGELFF. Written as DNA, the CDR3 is TGTGCCAGCAGCCAGGGACTAGCGGGAGGGAGTACGACCGGGGAGCTGTTTTTT.

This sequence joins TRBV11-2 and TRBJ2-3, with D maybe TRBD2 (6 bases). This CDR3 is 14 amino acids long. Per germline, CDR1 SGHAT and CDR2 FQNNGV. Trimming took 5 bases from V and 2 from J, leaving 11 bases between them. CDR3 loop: CASSAGTLTDTQYF. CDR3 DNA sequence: TGTGCCAGCAGCGCCGGGACTCTCACAGATACGCAGTATTTT. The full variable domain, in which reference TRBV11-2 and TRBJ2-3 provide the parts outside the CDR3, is EAGVAQSPRYKIIEKRQSVAFWCNPISGHATLYWYQQILGQGPKLLIQFQNNGVVDDSQLPKDRFSAERLKGVDSTLKIQPAKLEDSAVYLCASSAGTLTDTQYFGPGTRLTVL.

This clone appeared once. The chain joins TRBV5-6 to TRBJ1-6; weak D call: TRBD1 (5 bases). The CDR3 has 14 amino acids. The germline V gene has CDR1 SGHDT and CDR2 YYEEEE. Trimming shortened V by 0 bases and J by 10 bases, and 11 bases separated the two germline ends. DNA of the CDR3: TGTGCCAGCAGCTTGGCAGGGACGGGGTCACCCCTCCACTTT. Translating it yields CASSLAGTGSPLHF.

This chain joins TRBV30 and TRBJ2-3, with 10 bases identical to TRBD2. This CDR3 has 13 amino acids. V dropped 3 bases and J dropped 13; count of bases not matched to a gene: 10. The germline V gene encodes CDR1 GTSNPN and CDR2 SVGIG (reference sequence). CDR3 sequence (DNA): TGTGCCTGGAGCCCCATGTTGGGACTAGCGAAGTATTTT. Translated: CAWSPMLGLAKYF.

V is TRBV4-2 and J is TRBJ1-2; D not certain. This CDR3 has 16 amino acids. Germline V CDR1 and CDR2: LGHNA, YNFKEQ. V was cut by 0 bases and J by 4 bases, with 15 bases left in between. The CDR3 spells CASSQEPGQAFYGYTF. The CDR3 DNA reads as TGTGCCAGCAGCCAAGAGCCCGGTCAGGCCTTCTATGGCTACACCTTC.

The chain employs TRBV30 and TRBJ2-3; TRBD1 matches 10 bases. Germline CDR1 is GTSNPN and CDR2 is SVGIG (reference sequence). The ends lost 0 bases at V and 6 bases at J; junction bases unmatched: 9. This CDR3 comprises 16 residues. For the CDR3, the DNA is TGTGCCTGGAGTGTACCAAGGGACAGGGGTATTGATACGCAGTATTTT. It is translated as CAWSVPRDRGIDTQYF.